This TCR beta chain was obtained from a study of OX40 agonist ivuxolimab in advanced cancers. About the research overall: Ivuxolimab, which is an agonistic anti-OX40 (CD134) antibody, was administered to the patients. Findings and caveats of the study: Doses of 0.1 to 3.0 mg/kg were accompanied by clonal expansion of CD4+ and CD8+ blood T cells by week 6. Partial responders at 0.1-3.0 mg/kg had among the lowest clonal expansion.

Germline V gene lookup returns CDR1 MNHEY and CDR2 SMNVEV (reference sequence). The V gene end was trimmed by 3 bases and the J gene end by 4 bases; junction bases not matched to a gene: 16. The CDR3 contains 19 residues. Clones were sequenced by immunoSEQ multiplex PCR, and TCRdb holds only the in-frame ones, with some missing. In the table there are almost 80,000 clones, roughly 86% of which are singletons. If patients had autoimmune disease history or systemic immunosuppression, they were excluded. As to this clone: Antigen unknown.

The J gene is TRBJ2-2, the V gene TRBV27; TRBD2 matches 8 bases. The sample consisted of CD4+ or CD8+ T cells sorted from blood, taken in a trial of the OX40 agonist ivuxolimab. The receptor was derived from an adult with an advanced solid tumor such as melanoma, head and neck, liver or kidney cancer. This chain's CDR3 is CASSLGRLAGPVSTGELFF. CDR3 DNA sequence: TGTGCCAGCAGTTTGGGGCGGCTAGCGGGCCCGGTGAGCACCGGGGAGCTGTTTTTT.